This T cell receptor beta chain was obtained from a study of CD8 T cells in Susac syndrome (dated by TCRdb to between 2019 and 2020). Background on the whole study: Among the sequenced Susac syndrome patients, about six had clinically active disease and under ten were in clinical remission. The clonality of the CD8+ T cell repertoire was compared across over 9 healthy donors, about 14 Susac syndrome patients and roughly 15 multiple sclerosis patients. Repertoire sequencing was used to test whether CD8+ T cell activation and differentiation in Susac syndrome was antigen driven. At the time of blood withdrawal, Susac syndrome patients were either therapy-naive, taking corticosteroids (with some also receiving IVIg), or on IVIg alone.

RNA was extracted with the RNeasy kit and about 0.5 to 1 ug was reverse transcribed using random hexamers. The immunoSEQ multiplex PCR assay, covering 54 Vbeta and 13 Jbeta segments, was used to amplify TCR beta CDR3 regions. PCR amplification bias was corrected using a synthetic template baseline for primer optimization and computational correction. Per the authors' processing: Reads were annotated to V, D and J genes according to IMGT and were analyzed with immunoSEQ Analyzer, with only productive sequences retained. Clonality was calculated as one minus the Shannon entropy normalized by log2 of the number of productive unique sequences. For each patient and control, public and private clones were evaluated among the 100 most prevalent clones. Susac-specific clones were defined as absent from healthy and MS cohorts, over a thousand published viral clones and other ImmuneACCESS disease sequences. TCRdb cleaned the public reads at Q25 with fastp, built clones with MiXCR and kept in-frame beta chains. Rows with a matching CDR3 protein are joined into one entry that keeps the most common DNA and genes. The V and J calls were not made by the authors but by TCRdb's processing. This sample holds approximately 190,000 distinct CDR3 sequences; 95% were observed only once. Around 0.15% of the sample lies in the top ten.

Peripheral blood CD8+ and CD4+ T cells from healthy donors, Susac syndrome patients and multiple sclerosis patients were profiled using high-throughput TCR beta sequencing. The Susac syndrome patients fulfilled recently defined diagnostic criteria for definite or probable disease. Bulk CD8+ and CD4+ T cells were purified by magnetic negative isolation, while CD8+ TEMRA cells were enriched using FACS. Blood was collected in EDTA tubes and processed within 24 hours, with PBMCs isolated through density gradient centrifugation. PBMCs intended for TCR sequencing were cryopreserved in liquid nitrogen and were subsequently thawed in a 37 degrees C water bath. The sorted or isolated CD4+, CD8+ and CD8+ TEMRA cells reached a purity of at least 90%. Broader findings and caveats from the paper: CD8+ repertoires in Susac syndrome showed clonal expansion, which was highest in CD8+ TEMRA cells and was greater in clinically active patients than in remitting patients. The number of individuals in the TCR sequencing and HLA analysis was acknowledged as relatively small. In the total CD8+ and CD8+ TEMRA repertoires, around 17 and five Susac-specific public clones, respectively, were identified.

On this clonotype itself: No antigen is known for it. Per-base quality was not reported, and no clone a single base away is much larger than it.

The source is a human donor with Susac syndrome. The sample consisted of CD8+ T cells from PBMCs.

The CDR3 here reads CASSYRDRDNEQFF. The sequenced DNA: TGCGCCAGCAGTTACCGGGACAGGGACAATGAGCAGTTCTTC. The receptor chain draws on TRBV23-1 and TRBJ2-1; TRBD1 lines up with 9 middle nucleotides. TRBV23-1 is annotated as an ORF whose role is uncertain. Germline trimming: 5 bases from V, 5 bases from J; junction bases outside gene matches: 4. Spanning cysteine to phenylalanine, the CDR3 consists of 14 amino acids. Here the CDR3 DNA is all that survives: 42 bases in frame from base 1.